This TCR beta chain was identified in a study of cytomegalovirus exposure and HLA in healthy donors. Study-level results: Exclusion applied to some V segments, including TRBV6-2 and TRBV6-3, as they were indistinguishable. V- and J-gene trimming of TCR beta was linked (in a later analysis) to a missense DCLRE1C variant. For most TCR beta V segments, an earlier analysis put the productive rate at about 87% or about 30% of the time.

Use of 60 Vbeta and 13 Jbeta primers characterized the PCR. Generated by immunoSEQ multiplex PCR, the TCRdb table keeps only in-frame clones and is missing some. The sample consists of more than 140,000 clones, over 75% of them appearing once. In the case of this clone: What it recognizes is unknown.

Healthy donors of bone marrow made up the group. There are 17 residues in the CDR3. The trim removed 4 bases at V and 4 bases at J, leaving 13 bases unmatched. Germline CDR1 is SGHTA and CDR2 is FQGNSA. The origin of this receptor is a man under 40 in good health and CMV-seropositive. The sequenced sample consisted of PBMCs. The chain recombines TRBV7-2 with TRBJ1-1, with 9 bases that match TRBD1. The CDR3 reads CASSSQPGQGMGTEAFF. In DNA, the CDR3 is TGTGCCAGCAGCTCCCAACCGGGACAGGGTATGGGCACTGAAGCTTTCTTT.